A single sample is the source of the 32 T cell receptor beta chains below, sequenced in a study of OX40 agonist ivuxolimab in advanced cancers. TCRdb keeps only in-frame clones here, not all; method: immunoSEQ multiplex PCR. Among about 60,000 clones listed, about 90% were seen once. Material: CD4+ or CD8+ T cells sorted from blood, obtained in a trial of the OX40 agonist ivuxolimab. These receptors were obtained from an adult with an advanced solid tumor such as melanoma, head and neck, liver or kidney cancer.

The CDR3 protein is CASSPRVGADTEAFF. Written as DNA, the CDR3 is TGTGCCAGCAGTCCCCGGGTAGGGGCGGATACTGAAGCTTTCTTT. This rearrangement joins TRBV28 to TRBJ1-1; the D gene is possibly TRBD1 (5 bases). V gave up 5 bases and J gave up 5 bases, with 18 bases separating them. Germline V gives CDR1 MDHEN, CDR2 SYDVKM. The CDR3 totals 15 residues.

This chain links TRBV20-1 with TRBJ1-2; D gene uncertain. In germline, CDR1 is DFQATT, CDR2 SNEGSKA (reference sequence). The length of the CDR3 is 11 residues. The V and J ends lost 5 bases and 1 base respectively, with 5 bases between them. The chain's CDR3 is CSAEDNYGYTF. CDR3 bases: TGCAGTGCTGAAGATAACTATGGCTACACCTTC.

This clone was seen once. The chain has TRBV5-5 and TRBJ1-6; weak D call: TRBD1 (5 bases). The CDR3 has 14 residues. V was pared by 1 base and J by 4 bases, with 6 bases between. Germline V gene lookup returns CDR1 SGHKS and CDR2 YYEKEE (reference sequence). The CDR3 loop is CASSLPGYNSPLHF. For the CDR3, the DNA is TGTGCCAGCAGCTTGCCAGGGTATAATTCACCCCTCCACTTT.

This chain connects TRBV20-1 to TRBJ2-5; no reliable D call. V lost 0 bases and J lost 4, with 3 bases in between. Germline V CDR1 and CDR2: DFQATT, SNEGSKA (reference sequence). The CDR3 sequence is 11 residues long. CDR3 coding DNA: TGCAGTGCTAGAGAAGGAGAGACCCAGTACTTC. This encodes CSAREGETQYF.

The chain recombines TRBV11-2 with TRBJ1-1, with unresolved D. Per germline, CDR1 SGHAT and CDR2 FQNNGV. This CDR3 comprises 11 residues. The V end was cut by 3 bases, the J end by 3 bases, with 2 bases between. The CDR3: CASSFHTEAFF. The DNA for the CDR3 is TGTGCCAGCAGCTTCCACACTGAAGCTTTCTTT.

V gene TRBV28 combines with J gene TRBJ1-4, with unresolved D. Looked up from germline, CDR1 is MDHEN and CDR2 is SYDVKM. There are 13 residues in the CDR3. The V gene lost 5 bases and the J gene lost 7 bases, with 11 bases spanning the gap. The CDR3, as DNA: TGTGCCAGCAGTCCCCCGGGTCGTGAAAAACTGTTTTTT. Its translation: CASSPPGREKLFF.

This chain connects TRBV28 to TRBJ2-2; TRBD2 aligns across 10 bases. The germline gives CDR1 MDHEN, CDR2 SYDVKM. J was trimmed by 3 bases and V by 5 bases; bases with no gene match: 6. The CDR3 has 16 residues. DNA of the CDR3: TGTGCCAGCAGTGCTTCCAGCGGGGGGGACACCGGGGAGCTGTTTTTT. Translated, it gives CASSASSGGDTGELFF.

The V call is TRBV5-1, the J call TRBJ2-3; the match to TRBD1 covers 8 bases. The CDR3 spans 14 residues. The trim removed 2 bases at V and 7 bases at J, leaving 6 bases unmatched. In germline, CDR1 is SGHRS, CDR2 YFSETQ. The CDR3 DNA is TGCGCCAGCAGCTTACAGGGGGAGACGAATACGCAGTATTTT. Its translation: CASSLQGETNTQYF.

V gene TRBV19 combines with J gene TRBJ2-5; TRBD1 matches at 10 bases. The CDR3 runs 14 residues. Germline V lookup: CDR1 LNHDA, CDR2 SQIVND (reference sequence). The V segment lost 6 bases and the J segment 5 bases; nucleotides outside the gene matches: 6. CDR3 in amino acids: CASREDRGHETQYF. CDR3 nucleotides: TGTGCCAGTAGGGAAGACAGGGGGCATGAGACCCAGTACTTC.

The CDR3 nucleotides read TGTGCCTGGAGCCTTGGGGACGAGCAGTACTTC. As protein: CAWSLGDEQYF. The rearrangement joins TRBV30 to TRBJ2-7, with unresolved D. Per germline, CDR1 GTSNPN and CDR2 SVGIG (reference sequence). This CDR3 is 11 amino acids long. V lost 3 bases and J lost 5, with 8 bases in between. Variable domain in full (rest from reference TRBV30 and TRBJ2-7): SQTIHQWPATLVQPVGSPLSLECTVEGTSNPNLYWYRQAAGRGLQLLFYSVGIGQISSEVPQNLSASRPQDRQFILSSKKLLLSDSGFYLCAWSLGDEQYFGPGTRLTVT.

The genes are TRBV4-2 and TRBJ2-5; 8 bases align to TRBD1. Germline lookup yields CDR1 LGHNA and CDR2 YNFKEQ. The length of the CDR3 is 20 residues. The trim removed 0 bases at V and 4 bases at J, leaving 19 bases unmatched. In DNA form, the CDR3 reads TGTGCCAGCAGCCAAGATCGTTCACCAGGACAGGGTAATTGGAGAGAGACCCAGTACTTC. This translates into CASSQDRSPGQGNWRETQYF.

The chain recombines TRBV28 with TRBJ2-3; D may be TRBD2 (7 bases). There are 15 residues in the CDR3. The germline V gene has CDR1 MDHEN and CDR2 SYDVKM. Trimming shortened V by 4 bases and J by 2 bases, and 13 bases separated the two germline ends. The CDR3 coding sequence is TGTGCCAGCAGTTCGGCGGGGGCTGACACAGATACGCAGTATTTT. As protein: CASSSAGADTDTQYF.

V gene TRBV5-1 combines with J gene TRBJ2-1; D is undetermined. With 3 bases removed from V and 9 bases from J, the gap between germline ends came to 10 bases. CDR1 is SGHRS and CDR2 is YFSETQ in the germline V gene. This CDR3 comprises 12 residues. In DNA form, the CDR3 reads TGCGCCAGCAGCTCCCAGCAAGGTGAGCAGTTCTTC. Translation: CASSSQQGEQFF.

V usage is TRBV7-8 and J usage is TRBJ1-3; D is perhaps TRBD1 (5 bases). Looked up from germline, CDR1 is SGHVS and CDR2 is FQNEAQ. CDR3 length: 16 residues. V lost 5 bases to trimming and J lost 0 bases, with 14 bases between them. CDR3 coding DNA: TGTGCCAGCAGCCTATATACCCAGGGCTCTGGAAACACCATATATTTT. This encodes CASSLYTQGSGNTIYF.

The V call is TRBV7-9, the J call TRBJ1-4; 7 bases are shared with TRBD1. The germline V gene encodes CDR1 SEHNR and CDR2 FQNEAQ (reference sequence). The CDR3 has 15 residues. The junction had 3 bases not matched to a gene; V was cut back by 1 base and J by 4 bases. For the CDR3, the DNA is TGTGCCAGCAGCTTAGGGGACAGAGATAATGAAAAACTGTTTTTT. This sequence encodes CASSLGDRDNEKLFF.

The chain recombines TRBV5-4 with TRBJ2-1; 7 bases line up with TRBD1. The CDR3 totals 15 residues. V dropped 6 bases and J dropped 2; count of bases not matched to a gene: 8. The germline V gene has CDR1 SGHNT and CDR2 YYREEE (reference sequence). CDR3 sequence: CASTVTGQPYNEQFF. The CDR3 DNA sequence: TGTGCCAGCACCGTAACGGGACAGCCCTACAATGAGCAGTTCTTC.

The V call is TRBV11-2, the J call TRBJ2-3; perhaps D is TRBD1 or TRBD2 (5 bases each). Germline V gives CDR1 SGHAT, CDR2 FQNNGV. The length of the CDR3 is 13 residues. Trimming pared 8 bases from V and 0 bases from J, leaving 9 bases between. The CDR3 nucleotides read TGTGCCAGCCGGGACCGAAGCACAGATACGCAGTATTTT. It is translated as CASRDRSTDTQYF. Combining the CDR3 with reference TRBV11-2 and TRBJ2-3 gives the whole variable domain EAGVAQSPRYKIIEKRQSVAFWCNPISGHATLYWYQQILGQGPKLLIQFQNNGVVDDSQLPKDRFSAERLKGVDSTLKIQPAKLEDSAVYLCASRDRSTDTQYFGPGTRLTVL.

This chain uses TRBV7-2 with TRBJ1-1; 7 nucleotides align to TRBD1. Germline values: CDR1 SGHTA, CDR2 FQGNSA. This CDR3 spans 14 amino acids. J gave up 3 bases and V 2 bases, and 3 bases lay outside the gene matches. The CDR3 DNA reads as TGTGCCAGCAGCTTACTAGGGACAGACACTGAAGCTTTCTTT. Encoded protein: CASSLLGTDTEAFF.

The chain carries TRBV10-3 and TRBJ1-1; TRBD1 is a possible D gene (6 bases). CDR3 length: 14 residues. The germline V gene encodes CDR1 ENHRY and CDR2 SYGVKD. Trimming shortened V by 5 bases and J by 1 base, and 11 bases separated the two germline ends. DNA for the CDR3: TGTGCCATCAGTACAGGACAGCCGAACACTGAAGCTTTCTTT. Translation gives CAISTGQPNTEAFF.

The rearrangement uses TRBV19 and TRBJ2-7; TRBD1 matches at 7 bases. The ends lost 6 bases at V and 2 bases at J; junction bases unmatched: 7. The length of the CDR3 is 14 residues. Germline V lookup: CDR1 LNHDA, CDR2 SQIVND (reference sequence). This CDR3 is CASSRLGQTYEQYF. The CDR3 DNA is TGTGCCAGTAGCAGATTGGGACAGACCTACGAGCAGTACTTC. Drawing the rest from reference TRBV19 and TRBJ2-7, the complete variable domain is DGGITQSPKYLFRKEGQNVTLSCEQNLNHDAMYWYRQDPGQGLRLIYYSQIVNDFQKGDIAEGYSVSREKKESFPLTVTSAQKNPTAFYLCASSRLGQTYEQYFGPGTRLTVT.

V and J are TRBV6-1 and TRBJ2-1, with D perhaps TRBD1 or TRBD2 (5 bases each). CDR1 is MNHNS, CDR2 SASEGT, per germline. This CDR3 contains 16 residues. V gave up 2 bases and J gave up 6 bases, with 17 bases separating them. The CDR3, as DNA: TGTGCCAGCAGTGAACGAGGGACCATACCCGGCAATGAGCAGTTCTTC. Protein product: CASSERGTIPGNEQFF.

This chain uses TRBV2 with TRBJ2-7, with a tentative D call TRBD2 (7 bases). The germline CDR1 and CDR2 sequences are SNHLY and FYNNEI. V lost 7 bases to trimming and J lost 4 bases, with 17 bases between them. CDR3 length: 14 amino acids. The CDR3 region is CASKMGGGNYEQYF. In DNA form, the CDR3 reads TGTGCCAGCAAAATGGGAGGGGGTAATTACGAGCAGTACTTC. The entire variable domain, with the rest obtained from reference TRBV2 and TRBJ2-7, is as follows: EPEVTQTPSHQVTQMGQEVILRCVPISNHLYFYWYRQILGQKVEFLVSFYNNEISEKSEIFDDQFSVERPDGSNFTLKIRSTKLEDSAMYFCASKMGGGNYEQYFGPGTRLTVT.

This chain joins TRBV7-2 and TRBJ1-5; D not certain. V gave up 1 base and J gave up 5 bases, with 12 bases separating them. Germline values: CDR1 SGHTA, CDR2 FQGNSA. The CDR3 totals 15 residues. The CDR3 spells CASSLDQQRYQPQHF. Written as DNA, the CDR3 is TGTGCCAGCAGCTTAGACCAGCAAAGATATCAGCCCCAGCATTTT.

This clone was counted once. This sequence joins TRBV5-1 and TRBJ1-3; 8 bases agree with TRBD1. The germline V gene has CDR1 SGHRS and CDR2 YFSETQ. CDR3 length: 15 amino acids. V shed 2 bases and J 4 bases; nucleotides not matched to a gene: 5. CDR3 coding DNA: TGCGCCAGCAGCTTCATTCAGGGGGCCGGAAACACCATATATTTT. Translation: CASSFIQGAGNTIYF.

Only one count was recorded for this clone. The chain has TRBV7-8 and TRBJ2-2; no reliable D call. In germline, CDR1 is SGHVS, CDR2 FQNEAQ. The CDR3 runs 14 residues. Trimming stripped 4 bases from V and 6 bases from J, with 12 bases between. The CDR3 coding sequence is TGTGCCAGCAGCTATACCGGTTCGCCCGGGGAGCTGTTTTTT. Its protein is CASSYTGSPGELFF.

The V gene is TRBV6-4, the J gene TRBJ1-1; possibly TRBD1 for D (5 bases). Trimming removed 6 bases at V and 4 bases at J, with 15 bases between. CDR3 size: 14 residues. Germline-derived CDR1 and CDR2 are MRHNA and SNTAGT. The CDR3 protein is CASSPGLSSTEAFF. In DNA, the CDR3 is TGTGCCAGCAGCCCGGGACTATCGAGCACTGAAGCTTTCTTT.

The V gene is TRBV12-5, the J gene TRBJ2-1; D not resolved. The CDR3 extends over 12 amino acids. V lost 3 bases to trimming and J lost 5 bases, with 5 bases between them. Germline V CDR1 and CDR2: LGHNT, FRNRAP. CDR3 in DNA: TGTGCTAGTGGTTTTCGGCACAATGAGCAGTTCTTC. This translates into CASGFRHNEQFF.

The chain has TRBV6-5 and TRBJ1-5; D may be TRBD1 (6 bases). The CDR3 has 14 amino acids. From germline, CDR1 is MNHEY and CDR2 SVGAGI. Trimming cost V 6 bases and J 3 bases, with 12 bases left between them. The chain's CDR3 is CASSKEGDNQPQHF. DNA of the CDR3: TGTGCCAGCAGCAAGGAGGGGGACAATCAGCCCCAGCATTTT.

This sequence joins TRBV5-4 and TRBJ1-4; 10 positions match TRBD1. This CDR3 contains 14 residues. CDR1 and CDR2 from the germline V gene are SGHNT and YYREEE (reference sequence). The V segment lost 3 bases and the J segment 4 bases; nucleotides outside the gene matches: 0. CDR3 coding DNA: TGTGCCAGCAGCTGGGACAGGGGTAATGAAAAACTGTTTTTT. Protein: CASSWDRGNEKLFF.

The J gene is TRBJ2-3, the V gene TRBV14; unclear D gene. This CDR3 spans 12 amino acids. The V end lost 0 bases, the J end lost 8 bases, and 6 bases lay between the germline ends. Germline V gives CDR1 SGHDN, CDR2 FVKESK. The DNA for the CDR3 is TGTGCCAGCAGCCAAGACATCGGTACGCAGTATTTT. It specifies CASSQDIGTQYF.

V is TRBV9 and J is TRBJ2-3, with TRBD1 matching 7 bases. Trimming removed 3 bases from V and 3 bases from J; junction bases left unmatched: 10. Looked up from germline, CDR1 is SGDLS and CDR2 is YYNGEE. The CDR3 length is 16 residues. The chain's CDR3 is CASSASTGVGTDTQYF. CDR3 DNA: TGTGCCAGCAGCGCTTCAACAGGGGTTGGAACAGATACGCAGTATTTT.

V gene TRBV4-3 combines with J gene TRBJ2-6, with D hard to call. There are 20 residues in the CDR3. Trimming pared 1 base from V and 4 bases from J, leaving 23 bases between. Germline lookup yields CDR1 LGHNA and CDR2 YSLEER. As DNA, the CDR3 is TGCGCCAGCAGCCAAGCCCTGGCGACCGCGGATATGGTCGGGGCCAACGTCCTGACTTTC. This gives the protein CASSQALATADMVGANVLTF.